The source of this TCR beta chain is a study of blood T cell repertoires in COVID-19. The germline V gene has CDR1 SGHTA and CDR2 FQGNSA. J gave up 2 bases and V 5 bases, and 4 bases lay outside the gene matches. The CDR3 sequence is 14 residues long. Authors' methods: Using reference gene primer amplification, nucleated cell counts were estimated. Here immunoSEQ multiplex PCR was the method, and the copy in TCRdb shows in-frame clones only, minus some. D and trimming come from the DNA, and the V and J calls and clone size come from that table. This table holds some 260,000 clones, roughly 90% found once.

This TCR derives from a woman in her thirties with acute or convalescent COVID-19. Material for sequencing was peripheral blood. The chain joins TRBV7-2 to TRBJ2-3, with TRBD2 identical over 7 bases. In nucleotides, the CDR3 is TGTGCCAGCAGCAAAGGGACTAACACAGATACGCAGTATTTT. It yields the protein CASSKGTNTDTQYF. The full variable domain, completed using reference TRBV7-2 and TRBJ2-3, is GAGVSQSPSNKVTEKGKDVELRCDPISGHTALYWYRQSLGQGLEFLIYFQGNSAPDKSGLPSDRFSAERTGGSVSTLTIQRTQQEDSAVYLCASSKGTNTDTQYFGPGTRLTVL.